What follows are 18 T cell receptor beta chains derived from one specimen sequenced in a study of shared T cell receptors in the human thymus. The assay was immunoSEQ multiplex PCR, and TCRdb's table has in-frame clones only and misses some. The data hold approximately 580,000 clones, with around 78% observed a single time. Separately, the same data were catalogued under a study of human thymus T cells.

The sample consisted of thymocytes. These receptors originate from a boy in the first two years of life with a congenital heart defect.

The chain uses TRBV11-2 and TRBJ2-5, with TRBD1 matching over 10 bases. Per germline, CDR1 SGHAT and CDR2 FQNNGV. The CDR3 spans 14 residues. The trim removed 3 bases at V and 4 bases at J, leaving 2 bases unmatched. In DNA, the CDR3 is TGTGCCAGCAGCTTTGGGACAGGGGTAGAGACCCAGTACTTC. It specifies CASSFGTGVETQYF.

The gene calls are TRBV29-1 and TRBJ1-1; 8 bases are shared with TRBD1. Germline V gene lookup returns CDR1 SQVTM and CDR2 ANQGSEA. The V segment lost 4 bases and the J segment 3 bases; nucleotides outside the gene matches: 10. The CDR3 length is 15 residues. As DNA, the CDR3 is TGCAGCGTTGGAGGACAGGGATGGTTGCACACTGAAGCTTTCTTT. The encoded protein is CSVGGQGWLHTEAFF. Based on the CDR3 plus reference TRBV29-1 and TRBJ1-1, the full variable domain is SAVISQKPSRDICQRGTSLTIQCQVDSQVTMMFWYRQQPGQSLTLIATANQGSEATYESGFVIDKFPISRPNLTFSTLTVSNMSPEDSSIYLCSVGGQGWLHTEAFFGQGTRLTVV.

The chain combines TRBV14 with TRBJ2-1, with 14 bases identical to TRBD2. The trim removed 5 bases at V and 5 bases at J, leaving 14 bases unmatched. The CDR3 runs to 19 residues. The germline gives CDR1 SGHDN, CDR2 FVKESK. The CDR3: CASSYRRGLAGVGDNEQFF. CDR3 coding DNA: TGTGCCAGCAGCTACCGGAGGGGACTAGCGGGAGTTGGCGACAATGAGCAGTTCTTC.

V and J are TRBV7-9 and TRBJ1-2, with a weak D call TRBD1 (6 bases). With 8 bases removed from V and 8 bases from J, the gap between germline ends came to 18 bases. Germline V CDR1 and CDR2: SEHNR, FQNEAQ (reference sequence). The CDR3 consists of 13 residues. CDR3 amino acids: CASRLYTQGGYTF. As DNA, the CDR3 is TGTGCCAGCCGTCTTTACACTCAGGGGGGCTACACCTTC.

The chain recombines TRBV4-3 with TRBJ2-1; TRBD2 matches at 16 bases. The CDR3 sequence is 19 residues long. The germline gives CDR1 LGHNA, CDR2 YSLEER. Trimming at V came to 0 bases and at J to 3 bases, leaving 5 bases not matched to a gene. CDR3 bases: TGCGCCAGCAGCCAAGATCCGGGACTAGCGGGAGGGGACTACAATGAGCAGTTCTTC. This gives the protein CASSQDPGLAGGDYNEQFF.

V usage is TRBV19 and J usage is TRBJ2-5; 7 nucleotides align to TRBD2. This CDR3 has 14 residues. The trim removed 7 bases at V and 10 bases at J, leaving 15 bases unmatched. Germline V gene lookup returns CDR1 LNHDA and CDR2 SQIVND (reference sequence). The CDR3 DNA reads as TGTGCCAGTATGAACGCACTAGCGCCAACCATCCAGTACTTC. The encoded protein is CASMNALAPTIQYF. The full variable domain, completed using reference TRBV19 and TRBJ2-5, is DGGITQSPKYLFRKEGQNVTLSCEQNLNHDAMYWYRQDPGQGLRLIYYSQIVNDFQKGDIAEGYSVSREKKESFPLTVTSAQKNPTAFYLCASMNALAPTIQYFGPGTRLLVL.

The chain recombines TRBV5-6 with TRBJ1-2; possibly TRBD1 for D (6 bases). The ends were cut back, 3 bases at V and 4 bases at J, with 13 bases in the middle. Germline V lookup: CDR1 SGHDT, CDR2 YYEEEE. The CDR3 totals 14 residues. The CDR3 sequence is CASSSTPGVYGYTF. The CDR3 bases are TGTGCCAGCAGCTCCACTCCAGGGGTCTATGGCTACACCTTC.

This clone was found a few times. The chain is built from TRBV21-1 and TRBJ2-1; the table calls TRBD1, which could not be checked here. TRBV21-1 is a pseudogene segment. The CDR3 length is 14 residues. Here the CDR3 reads CASIGQGACNEQFF. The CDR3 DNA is TGTGCCAGCATCGGACAGGGGGCGTGCAATGAGCAGTTCTTC.

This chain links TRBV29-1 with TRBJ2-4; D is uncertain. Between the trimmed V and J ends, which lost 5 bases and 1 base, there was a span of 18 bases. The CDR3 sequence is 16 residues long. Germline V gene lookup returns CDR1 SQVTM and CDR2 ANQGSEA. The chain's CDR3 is CSVFDRLSAAKNIQYF. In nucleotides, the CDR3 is TGCAGCGTTTTTGATAGACTTTCGGCGGCCAAAAACATTCAGTACTTC.

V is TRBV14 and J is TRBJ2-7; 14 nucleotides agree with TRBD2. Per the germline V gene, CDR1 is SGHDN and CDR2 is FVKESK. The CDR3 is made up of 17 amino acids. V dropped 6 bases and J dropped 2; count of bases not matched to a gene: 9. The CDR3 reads CASSIGLAGGKPYEQYF. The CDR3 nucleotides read TGTGCCAGCAGTATCGGACTAGCGGGAGGCAAACCCTACGAGCAGTACTTC. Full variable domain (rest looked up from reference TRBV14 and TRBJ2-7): EAGVTQFPSHSVIEKGQTVTLRCDPISGHDNLYWYRRVMGKEIKFLLHFVKESKQDESGMPNNRFLAERTGGTYSTLKVQPAELEDSGVYFCASSIGLAGGKPYEQYFGPGTRLTVT.

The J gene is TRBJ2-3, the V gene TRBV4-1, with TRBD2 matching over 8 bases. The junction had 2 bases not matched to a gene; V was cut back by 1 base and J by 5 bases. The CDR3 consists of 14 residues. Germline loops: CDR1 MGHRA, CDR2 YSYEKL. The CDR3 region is CASSQGSGRDTQYF. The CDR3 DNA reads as TGCGCCAGCAGCCAAGGGAGCGGGAGAGATACGCAGTATTTT.

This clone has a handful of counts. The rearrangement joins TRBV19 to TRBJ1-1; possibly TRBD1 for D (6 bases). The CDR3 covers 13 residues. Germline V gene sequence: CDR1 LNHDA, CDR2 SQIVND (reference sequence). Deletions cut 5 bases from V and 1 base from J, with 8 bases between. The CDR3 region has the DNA TGTGCCAGTAGTCTGGGACAGAACACTGAAGCTTTCTTT. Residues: CASSLGQNTEAFF.

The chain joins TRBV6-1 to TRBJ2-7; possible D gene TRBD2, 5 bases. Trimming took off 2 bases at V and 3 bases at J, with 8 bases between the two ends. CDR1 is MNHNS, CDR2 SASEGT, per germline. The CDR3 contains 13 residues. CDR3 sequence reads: CASSEIGVYEQYF. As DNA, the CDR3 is TGTGCCAGCAGTGAAATCGGGGTCTACGAGCAGTACTTC.

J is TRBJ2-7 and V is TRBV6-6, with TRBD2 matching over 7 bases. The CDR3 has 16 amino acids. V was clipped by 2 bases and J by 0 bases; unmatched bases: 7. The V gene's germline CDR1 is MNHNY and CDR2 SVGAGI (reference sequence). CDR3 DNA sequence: TGTGCCAGCAGTTACCGGGGGGTCTTAAACTCCTACGAGCAGTACTTC. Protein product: CASSYRGVLNSYEQYF.

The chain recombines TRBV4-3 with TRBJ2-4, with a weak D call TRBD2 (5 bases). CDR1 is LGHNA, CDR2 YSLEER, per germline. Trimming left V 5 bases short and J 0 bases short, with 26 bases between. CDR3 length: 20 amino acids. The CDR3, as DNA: TGCGCCAGCAGCGGCCCTTACAACCCGGTGGAGGCTTTAGCCAAAAACATTCAGTACTTC. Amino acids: CASSGPYNPVEALAKNIQYF.

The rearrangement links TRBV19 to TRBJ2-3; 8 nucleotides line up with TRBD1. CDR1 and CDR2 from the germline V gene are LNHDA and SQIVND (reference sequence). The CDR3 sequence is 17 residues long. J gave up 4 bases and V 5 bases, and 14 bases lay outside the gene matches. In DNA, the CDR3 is TGTGCCAGTAGTCCACAGGCAGGGGGCGAGGGGCCAGATACGCAGTATTTT. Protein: CASSPQAGGEGPDTQYF.

CDR3 bases: TGTGCCAGCAGCCCGACTAGCGAGGTTGGATACGAGCAGTACTTC. Protein product: CASSPTSEVGYEQYF. The chain joins TRBV27 to TRBJ2-7; 8 nucleotides agree with TRBD2. The V gene's germline CDR1 is MNHEY and CDR2 SMNVEV (reference sequence). The V segment lost 6 bases and the J segment 4 bases; nucleotides outside the gene matches: 11. The CDR3 totals 15 residues.

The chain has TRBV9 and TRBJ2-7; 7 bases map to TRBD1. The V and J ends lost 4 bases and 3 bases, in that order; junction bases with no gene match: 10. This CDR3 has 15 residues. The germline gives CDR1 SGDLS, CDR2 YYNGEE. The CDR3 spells CASSLTGTAVYEQYF. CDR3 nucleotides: TGTGCCAGCAGCCTCACCGGGACAGCTGTCTACGAGCAGTACTTC.